This TCR beta chain was recorded in a study of CD8+ T cells in alopecia areata. After isolation, RNA underwent reverse transcription to generate cDNA as the sequencing template. Method: immunoSEQ multiplex PCR; TCRdb's copy keeps in-frame clones and lacks some. Found here are 35,000 to 45,000 clones, around 90% of them singletons; the top ten hold around 18%. On this clone: Its specificity is unknown.

Described treatment: oral pan-JAK inhibitor, 5-10 mg twice daily. V was clipped by 2 bases and J by 1 base, with 10 bases between them. The CDR3 loop spans 14 amino acids. Germline-derived CDR1 and CDR2 are SQVTM and ANQGSEA. Whole-study findings and limits: Sequencing of scalp samples also captures resident alphabeta T cells of normal skin.

The rearrangement links TRBV29-1 to TRBJ2-3; either TRBD1 or TRBD2 may fit D (5 bases each). The sequences come from CD8+ T cells sorted from blood, collected at week 24, from a patient treated with tofacitinib. The clonotype was recovered from a human donor with alopecia areata. CDR3 sequence: CSVEIGDGTDTQYF. The CDR3, as DNA: TGCAGCGTTGAAATAGGGGACGGCACAGATACGCAGTATTTT.